This T cell receptor beta chain appears in the sequencing data of a study of post-analysis software for immune sequencing data. Looking at the study overall: The study covered relapsing-remitting, secondary progressive and progressive-relapsing courses of multiple sclerosis. General study points: Diversity measured as normalized Chao1 was significantly lower in multiple sclerosis patients than in controls. F measure clustering grouped samples strongly by preparation batch.

This clonotype turned up a few times. The antigen is undetermined. Unique molecular identifiers were carried by the TCR beta cDNA libraries. Roughly 500,000 cDNA molecules were obtained per 1 to 10 million input T cells. MiXCR was run by TCRdb on the PCR reads, yielding one entry per CDR3 protein. The sample has approximately 460,000 distinct CDR3 sequences, 45% seen once. The clonotype comes from a girl between 5 and 17 years old with multiple sclerosis. Sequenced input: blood.

The CDR3 coding sequence is TGTGCCAGCAGCTCTACCCTGGACCCCTACAATGAGCAGTTCTTC. It codes for CASSSTLDPYNEQFF. This chain joins TRBV7-3 and TRBJ2-1; no clear D. The length of the CDR3 is 15 residues. V lost 4 bases, J lost 2 bases, and 12 bases lay in between. Germline V lookup: CDR1 SGHTA, CDR2 FQGTGA.